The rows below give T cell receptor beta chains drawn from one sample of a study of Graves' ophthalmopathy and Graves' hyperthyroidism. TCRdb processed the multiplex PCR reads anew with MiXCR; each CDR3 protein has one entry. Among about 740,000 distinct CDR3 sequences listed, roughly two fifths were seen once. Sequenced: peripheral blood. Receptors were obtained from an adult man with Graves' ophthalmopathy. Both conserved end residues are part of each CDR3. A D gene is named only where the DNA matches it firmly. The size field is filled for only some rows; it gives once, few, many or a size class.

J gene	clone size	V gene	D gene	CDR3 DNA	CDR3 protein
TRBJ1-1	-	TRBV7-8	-	TGTGCCAGCAGAGAGATCGGGACACTTAACACTGAAGCTTTCTTT	CASREIGTLNTEAFF
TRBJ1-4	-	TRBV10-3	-	TGTGCCATCAGCTCAGCCAGCGATGGGGGCACTAATGAAAAACTGTTTTTT	CAISSASDGGTNEKLFF
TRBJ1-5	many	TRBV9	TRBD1	TGTGCCAGCAGCGCAGGACAGGGGAACCAGCCCCAGCATTTT	CASSAGQGNQPQHF
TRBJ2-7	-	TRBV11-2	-	TGTGCCAGCAGCTTGAGAGGCTTCTCCTACGAGCAGTACTTC	CASSLRGFSYEQYF
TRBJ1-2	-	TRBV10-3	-	TGTGCCATCAGTGAGTATGGGAACTATGGCTACACCTTC	CAISEYGNYGYTF
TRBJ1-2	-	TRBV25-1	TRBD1	TGTGCCAGCAGTCCAAGACAGGGTGGGAACTATGGCTACACCTTC	CASSPRQGGNYGYTF
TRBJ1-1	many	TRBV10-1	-	TGCGCCAGCAGTAGACAGTACACTGAAGCTTTCTTT	CASSRQYTEAFF
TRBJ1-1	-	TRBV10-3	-	TGTGCCATCAGTGAGTCGGGGAGAATGAACACTGAAGCTTTCTTT	CAISESGRMNTEAFF
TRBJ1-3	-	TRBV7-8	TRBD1	TGTGCCAGCAGCTTTCGCGGCTCCCGGGGGACAGGGGCTGGAAACACCATATATTTT	CASSFRGSRGTGAGNTIYF
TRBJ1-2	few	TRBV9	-	TGTGCCAGCAGCGGCAGCGGAGGCAACTATGGCTACACCTTC	CASSGSGGNYGYTF
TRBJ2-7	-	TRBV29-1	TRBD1	TGCAGCGTTGAACTAGACAGGGGGCGAACCTACGAGCAGTACTTC	CSVELDRGRTYEQYF
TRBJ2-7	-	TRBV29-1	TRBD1	TGCAGCGTGGTGCGGACAGGAGCGACCTACGAGCAGTACTTC	CSVVRTGATYEQYF
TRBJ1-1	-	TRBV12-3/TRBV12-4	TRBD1	TGTGCCAGCAGTTACTCGCCGGGACAGGGGTCGGCTGAAGCTTTCTTT	CASSYSPGQGSAEAFF
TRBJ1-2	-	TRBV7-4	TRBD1	TGTGCCAGCAGCTTAGTAGGTGGGACAGAACGAGGGTATGGCTACACCTTC	CASSLVGGTERGYGYTF
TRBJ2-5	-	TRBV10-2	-	TGCGCCAGCAGTGAGTCAGTGAAAGAGACCCAGTACTTC	CASSESVKETQYF
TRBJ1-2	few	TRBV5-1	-	TGCGCCAGCAGCTTTGGCAGCTACTATGGCTACACCTTC	CASSFGSYYGYTF
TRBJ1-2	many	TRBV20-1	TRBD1	TGCAGTGCTAGCGGGACAGGCTATGGCTACACCTTC	CSASGTGYGYTF
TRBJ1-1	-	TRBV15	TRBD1	TGTGCCACCCGGACCGGGACAGGGAATCTGAACACTGAAGCTTTCTTT	CATRTGTGNLNTEAFF
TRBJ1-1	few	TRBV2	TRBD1	TGTGCCAGCAGACACCCGGGACAGCCGAACACTGAAGCTTTCTTT	CASRHPGQPNTEAFF
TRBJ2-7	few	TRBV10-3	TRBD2	TGTGCCATCAGTGCAAATCTAGCGGGAGGGCCCTACGAGCAGTACTTC	CAISANLAGGPYEQYF
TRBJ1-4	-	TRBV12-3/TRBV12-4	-	TGTGCCAGCAATCAGAGGGGAGTTAATGAAAAACTGTTTTTT	CASNQRGVNEKLFF
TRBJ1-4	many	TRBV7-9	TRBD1	TGTGCCAGCAGCTTAGGAGGGGGCAGTGAAAAACTGTTTTTT	CASSLGGGSEKLFF
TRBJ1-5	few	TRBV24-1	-	TGTGCCAGCCGTAAGGGCCAGGGGTTGGAGCCCCAGCATTTT	CASRKGQGLEPQHF
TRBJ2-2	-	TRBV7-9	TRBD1	TGTGCCAGCAGTTCGGACAGGGACTTCACCGGGGAGCTGTTTTTT	CASSSDRDFTGELFF
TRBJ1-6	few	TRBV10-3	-	TGTGCCAGCAGGGCTGACAGCTACTATAATTCACCCCTCCACTTT	CASRADSYYNSPLHF
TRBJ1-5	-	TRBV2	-	TGTGCCAGCAGTAGCAGGGCCAGCAATCAGCCCCAGCGTTTT	CASSSRASNQPQRF
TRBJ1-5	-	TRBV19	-	TGTGCCAGTATATCGACAGGAGTATATAGCAATCAGCCCCAGCATTTT	CASISTGVYSNQPQHF
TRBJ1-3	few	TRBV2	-	TGTGCCAGCAGTCGGGACGGCTATAGCTCTGGAAACACCATATATTTT	CASSRDGYSSGNTIYF
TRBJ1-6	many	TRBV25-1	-	TGTGCCAGCAGGTGGACGGATACGAATAATTCACCCCTCCACTTT	CASRWTDTNNSPLHF
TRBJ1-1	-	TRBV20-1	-	TGCAGTGCGCGAAAAGACGGGTTTACGGTGAACACTGAAGCTTTCTTT	CSARKDGFTVNTEAFF
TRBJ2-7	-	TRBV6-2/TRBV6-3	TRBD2	TGTGCCCGCAGTTACTCGGGAGGCGAGCAGTACTTC	CARSYSGGEQYF
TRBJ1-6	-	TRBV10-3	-	TGTGCCATCAGTGAGGGGGACAAGAGTTCACCCCTCCACTTT	CAISEGDKSSPLHF
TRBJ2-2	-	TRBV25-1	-	TGTGCCAGCAGCTTGGAATTTTGGGGACAGAACACCGGGGAGCTGTTTTTT	CASSLEFWGQNTGELFF
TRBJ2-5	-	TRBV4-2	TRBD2	TGTGCCAGCAGCCAAGTGGGGACTAGCGGGCTCGACCAAGAGACCCAGTACTTC	CASSQVGTSGLDQETQYF
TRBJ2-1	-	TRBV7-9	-	TGTGCCAGCAGCTTAGGTTTCGGGGGTTGGGATGAGCAGTTCTTC	CASSLGFGGWDEQFF
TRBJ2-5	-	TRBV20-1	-	TGCAGTGCTAGAGATTCGAGGTCGTTGGAGACCCAGTACTTC	CSARDSRSLETQYF
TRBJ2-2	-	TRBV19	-	TGTGCCAGCGATGGGGGGCATGTCGGGGAGCTGTTTTTT	CASDGGHVGELFF
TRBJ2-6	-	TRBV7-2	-	TGTGCCAGCAGCCAAGAAACAGGGCTCCCTGGGGCCAACGTCCTGACTTTC	CASSQETGLPGANVLTF
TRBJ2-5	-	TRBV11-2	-	TGTGCCAGCAGCCCTAGGGGCAGGGGTTGGGAGACCCAGTACTTC	CASSPRGRGWETQYF